The next 19 T cell receptor beta chains were all read from a single sample in a study of T-cell reconstitution after alpha-beta-depleted transplantation in children. Molecular barcoding with unique molecular identifiers was used for the TCRbeta library. TCRdb redid the calling of the PCR reads with MiXCR, one entry per CDR3 protein. The sample lists 780,000 or so distinct CDR3 sequences, roughly 15% seen once, with roughly 5% in the top ten. The starting material was PBMCs, mostly from graft donor cells, obtained 360 days after TCRalphabeta/CD19-depleted stem cell transplant. The receptors derive from a male patient between 10 and 17 years old who had a stem cell transplant for acute lymphoblastic leukemia, so the T cells may come from the graft donor.

The sample holds a few counts of this clonotype. The V gene is TRBV27, the J gene TRBJ2-7; 14 bases line up with TRBD2. V lost 8 bases to trimming and J lost 6 bases; unmatched junction nucleotides: 15. Germline-derived CDR1 and CDR2 are MNHEY and SMNVEV (reference sequence). CDR3 length: 17 amino acids. The CDR3 bases are TGTGCCAGCCCCTACGGGACTAGCGGGAGCCCCCCCGGCGAGCAGTACTTC. Its translation: CASPYGTSGSPPGEQYF.

This clonotype was counted at least ten times. V and J are TRBV10-2 and TRBJ1-2, with 8 bases matching TRBD1. The CDR3 length is 12 residues. Per germline, CDR1 WSHSY and CDR2 SAAADI. After removal of 7 bases from V and 12 bases from J, the junction contained 10 bases not matched to a gene. CDR3 bases: TGCGCCAGCAACCCAGGACAGGGTGGAGACACCTTC. Translated: CASNPGQGGDTF.

This clonotype was observed a few times. The J gene is TRBJ2-7, the V gene TRBV6-5; TRBD1 aligns across 9 bases. The CDR3 spans 16 residues. From germline, CDR1 is MNHEY and CDR2 SVGAGI. Trimming cost V 0 bases and J 4 bases; bases outside gene matches: 7. CDR3 sequence (DNA): TGTGCCAGCAGTTACTCCGGGACAGGGCTGGGTTACGAGCAGTACTTC. Translating it yields CASSYSGTGLGYEQYF.

This clonotype was picked up many times. J is TRBJ2-7 and V is TRBV15, with D perhaps matching TRBD1 or TRBD2 (5 bases each). CDR1 is LNHNV and CDR2 is YYDKDF in the germline V gene (reference sequence). V was clipped by 5 bases and J by 3 bases, with 11 bases between them. The CDR3 totals 13 residues. CDR3 loop: CATSRDVSYEQYF. In DNA, the CDR3 is TGTGCCACCAGCCGGGACGTAAGCTACGAGCAGTACTTC.

This clonotype has ten or more counts. An end of the junction does not agree with germline; a read error may underlie this. The rearrangement links TRBV5-1 to TRBJ2-1, with D possibly being TRBD1 (5 bases). The germline CDR1 and CDR2 sequences are SGHRS and YFSETQ. The length of the CDR3 is 15 residues. As DNA, the CDR3 is TGTGCCAGCAGTCTAGGGGCTAGCTCCTACAATGAGCAGTTCTTC. Encoded protein: CASSLGASSYNEQFF.

V gene TRBV6-1 combines with J gene TRBJ2-7; 9 bases are shared with TRBD2. V was clipped by 6 bases and J by 6 bases; unmatched bases: 6. Germline assignment: CDR1 MNHNS and CDR2 SASEGT. The length of the CDR3 is 13 residues. The CDR3 spells CASSQGLAAEQYF. The CDR3 coding sequence is TGTGCCAGCAGCCAGGGACTAGCCGCCGAGCAGTACTTC.

This clonotype was counted only a few times. The chain combines TRBV24-1 with TRBJ1-2, with D tentatively TRBD1 (5 bases). Trimming removed 0 bases from V and 8 bases from J, with 9 bases in between. The CDR3 is 13 amino acids. The germline V gene encodes CDR1 KGHDR and CDR2 SFDVKD. The CDR3 bases are TGTGCCACCAGTGATTTGCCAGGGTACGGCTACACCTTC. This encodes CATSDLPGYGYTF.

This clonotype was seen a handful of times. The V gene is TRBV5-1, the J gene TRBJ2-1, with TRBD2 identical over 9 bases. Trimming removed 5 bases from V and 4 bases from J; junction bases left unmatched: 13. Germline CDR1 reads SGHRS; CDR2 reads YFSETQ. This CDR3 has 17 amino acids. The CDR3 region has the DNA TGCGCCAGCAGGTCCGGGGAAGCGGGAGGCTTTTACAATGAGCAGTTCTTC. This gives the protein CASRSGEAGGFYNEQFF.

This clonotype has ten or more counts. The chain employs TRBV5-1 and TRBJ2-1, with D possibly TRBD2 on 5 matching bases. Looked up from germline, CDR1 is SGHRS and CDR2 is YFSETQ. The CDR3 spans 15 residues. Trimming took off 2 bases at V and 0 bases at J, with 9 bases between the two ends. CDR3 DNA sequence: TGCGCCAGCAGCTTTTTAGCGAGCTCCTACAATGAGCAGTTCTTC. Translated, it gives CASSFLASSYNEQFF.

This clonotype was observed once. The chain employs TRBV28 and TRBJ2-3; TRBD1 is a possible D gene (6 bases). V was trimmed by 6 bases and J by 8 bases, leaving 24 bases between them. CDR1 is MDHEN and CDR2 is SYDVKM in the germline V gene. The CDR3 contains 16 residues. CDR3 nucleotides: TGTGCCAGCAGCCTCCCCCGGGACACGGGCTCAGGTACGCAGTATTTT. It translates to CASSLPRDTGSGTQYF.

The sample holds many counts of this clonotype. The rearrangement links TRBV20-1 to TRBJ2-1; D is unresolved. The germline gives CDR1 DFQATT, CDR2 SNEGSKA (reference sequence). V lost 5 bases, J lost 0 bases, and 11 bases lay in between. The CDR3 spans 14 residues. CDR3 residues: CSARKTGSYNEQFF. The CDR3 bases are TGCAGTGCTCGTAAGACTGGCTCCTACAATGAGCAGTTCTTC.

The chain joins TRBV12-3 or TRBV12-4 to TRBJ2-5; tentative D call: TRBD2 (5 bases). The CDR3 runs 14 residues. V lost 0 bases to trimming and J lost 5 bases, with 10 bases between them. CDR3 coding DNA: TGTGCCAGCAGTTTAGCCGGGAAAGGGGAGACCCAGTACTTC. It translates to CASSLAGKGETQYF.

This clonotype was picked up a small number of times. J is TRBJ1-1 and V is TRBV18; 7 nucleotides agree with TRBD1. J was trimmed by 0 bases and V by 8 bases; bases with no gene match: 6. CDR3 length: 14 amino acids. CDR1 and CDR2 (germline): KGHSH, LQKENI. This CDR3 is CASAYRGLNTEAFF. CDR3 nucleotide sequence: TGTGCCAGCGCCTACAGGGGCCTGAACACTGAAGCTTTCTTT.

In its sample, this clonotype was seen a few times. The CDR3 bases are TGTGCCAGCAGCCCACACAGAGAAGAGACCCAGTACTTC. It translates to CASSPHREETQYF. This chain joins TRBV7-3 and TRBJ2-5; no clear D gene. The CDR3 sequence is 13 residues long. V was shortened by 5 bases and J by 3 bases, with 10 bases between the two germline ends. Per germline, CDR1 SGHTA and CDR2 FQGTGA.

As concerns this clonotype: A much bigger clone sits one base away, suggesting this may be a read error. The chain recombines TRBV18 with TRBJ1-1; tentative D call: TRBD1 (6 bases). The CDR3 loop spans 11 amino acids. Germline values: CDR1 KGHSH, CDR2 LQKENI. CDR3 bases: TGTACCAGCTCACCAGGGACAGAAGCTTTCTTT. Its translation: CTSSPGTEAFF.

The genes are TRBV7-3 and TRBJ2-1; 7 bases are a match to TRBD2. The CDR3 contains 17 residues. The germline V gene encodes CDR1 SGHTA and CDR2 FQGTGA. Germline trimming cut 1 base from V and 3 bases from J; bases unmatched to any gene: 9. CDR3 in amino acids: CASSLKGTNYFYNEQFF. The CDR3 bases are TGTGCCAGCAGCTTAAAAGGGACTAACTATTTCTACAATGAGCAGTTCTTC.

The chain employs TRBV10-3 and TRBJ1-1, with TRBD1 as a possible D gene (5 bases). CDR3 size: 13 residues. Germline assignment: CDR1 ENHRY and CDR2 SYGVKD. V shed 3 bases and J shed 5 bases, with 10 bases lying between them. CDR3 DNA sequence: TGTGCCATCAGTGAACCCAAGGGGACTGAAGCTTTCTTT. Amino acids: CAISEPKGTEAFF.

The V gene is TRBV9, the J gene TRBJ2-3; D is undetermined. The CDR3 covers 15 residues. V was trimmed by 4 bases and J by 3 bases, leaving 15 bases between them. The germline CDR1 and CDR2 sequences are SGDLS and YYNGEE. CDR3 region: CASSSGPRGTDTQYF. DNA for the CDR3: TGTGCCAGCAGCTCCGGGCCGCGTGGGACAGATACGCAGTATTTT.

The table lists this clonotype with many counts. This chain joins TRBV10-3 and TRBJ2-4, with a possible D match to TRBD1 (5 bases). Germline V gene sequence: CDR1 ENHRY, CDR2 SYGVKD. This CDR3 is built from 16 residues. Trimming took off 0 bases at V and 0 bases at J, with 9 bases between the two ends. The CDR3 loop reads CAISESTALAKNIQYF. The CDR3 nucleotides are TGTGCCATCAGTGAGTCGACAGCTCTAGCCAAAAACATTCAGTACTTC.